This T cell receptor (beta chain) was obtained from a study of cytomegalovirus exposure and HLA in healthy donors. General study findings and limits: It emerged from a later analysis that several of the most significant clusters appeared to be linked to common viral pathogens. Researchers reported in a later analysis that a missense DCLRE1C variant was tied to TCR beta V- and J-gene trimming. In a later analysis, CMV-associated beta chains were mostly HLA-associated, it appeared. TRBV6-2, TRBV6-3 and some other V segments were unresolvable in 87-base-pair reads.

Use of 60 Vbeta and 13 Jbeta primers characterized the PCR. TCRdb keeps only in-frame clones here, not all; method: immunoSEQ multiplex PCR. This table holds some 120,000 clones, roughly four fifths found once. V lost 4 bases to trimming and J lost 0 bases, with 4 bases between them. This CDR3 contains 12 residues. CDR1 and CDR2 from the germline V gene are SGHRS and YFSETQ. About this clone: Antigen unknown.

The sequence derives from a male donor in good health and CMV-seropositive. The sample comprised PBMCs. The chain links TRBV5-1 to TRBJ1-1; no clear D. In DNA form, the CDR3 reads TGCGCCAGCAGCGAGCTGAACACTGAAGCTTTCTTT. This translates into CASSELNTEAFF.